Shown below are 30 T cell receptor beta chains from a single sample sequenced in a study of immune reconstitution after stem cell transplant in scleroderma (dated by TCRdb to about 2017). Preparation of the library involved RT-PCR. The instrument given in TCRdb is Illumina MiSeq. The public sequencing data were trimmed at Q25 with fastp and processed into clonotypes with MiXCR by TCRdb, which kept only in-frame beta chains. When rows share a CDR3 protein, they turn into one entry using the most common DNA and genes. A total of 1,500 or so distinct CDR3 sequences appear in this sample, around 16% of them only once. The ten largest clonotypes hold approximately 55% of the sample. Sample collection occurred before or after autologous hematopoietic stem cell transplantation (not recorded which). These receptors were collected from a female donor with systemic sclerosis.

This clonotype was found a few times. V and J are TRBV29-1 and TRBJ2-2; D ambiguous. From germline, CDR1 is SQVTM and CDR2 ANQGSEA. The CDR3 consists of 13 residues. Trimming took off 4 bases at V and 0 bases at J, with 6 bases between the two ends. The CDR3 coding sequence is TGCAGCGTTGGACACTCGAACACCGGGGAGCTGTTTTTT. This codes for CSVGHSNTGELFF.

This clonotype was picked up a small number of times. Germline is not matched at one junction end, which may reflect a read error. The CDR3 spells CASSPPSAGQGNGQFF. In DNA form, the CDR3 reads TGTGCCAGCTCACCACCGTCGGCAGGACAGGGCAATGGGCAGTTCTTC. This chain connects TRBV18 to TRBJ2-1, with 8 bases identical to TRBD1. The V gene's germline CDR1 is KGHSH and CDR2 LQKENI. This CDR3 has 16 residues.

About this clonotype itself: A much bigger clone sits one base away, suggesting this may be a read error. The CDR3 DNA reads TGTGCCAGCAGGGGCGGAGGGGCGGAGACCCAGTACTTC. This codes for CASRGGGAETQYF. V usage is TRBV11-3 and J usage is TRBJ2-5, with TRBD2 as a possible D gene (6 bases). Germline lookup yields CDR1 SGHNT and CDR2 YENEEA. V lost 6 bases to trimming and J lost 5 bases, with 13 bases between them. The CDR3 covers 13 residues.

The chain recombines TRBV15 with TRBJ2-2, with TRBD2 matching 10 bases. Losses at the gene ends were 2 bases for V and 9 bases for J; bases not matched to a gene: 6. Germline loops: CDR1 LNHNV, CDR2 YYDKDF (reference sequence). There are 15 residues in the CDR3. The CDR3 sequence: CATSRFLAGDRELFF. The CDR3, as DNA: TGTGCCACCAGCAGATTCCTAGCGGGAGACAGGGAGCTGTTTTTT.

V usage is TRBV20-1 and J usage is TRBJ1-1, with unresolved D. V gave up 6 bases and J gave up 6 bases, with 20 bases separating them. CDR1 is DFQATT and CDR2 is SNEGSKA in the germline V gene (reference sequence). There are 14 residues in the CDR3. CDR3 sequence: CSAPKTGVWSEAFF. CDR3 DNA sequence: TGCAGTGCCCCAAAAACCGGGGTCTGGTCTGAAGCTTTCTTT.

In this sample, this clonotype turned up a few times. The rearrangement joins TRBV19 to TRBJ1-2, with D perhaps TRBD1 (5 bases). The CDR3 is 13 amino acids. Deletions cut 7 bases from V and 3 bases from J, with 12 bases between. The V gene's germline CDR1 is LNHDA and CDR2 SQIVND (reference sequence). As DNA, the CDR3 is TGTGCCAGTAACTCTTGGGGGGACTATGGCTACACCTTC. It yields the protein CASNSWGDYGYTF.

This clonotype was seen more than once but under ten times. The rearrangement links TRBV20-1 to TRBJ1-4; a weak D match, TRBD1 (6 bases). Per germline, CDR1 DFQATT and CDR2 SNEGSKA (reference sequence). The V end lost 5 bases, the J end lost 5 bases, and 12 bases lay between the germline ends. The CDR3 consists of 13 residues. This chain's CDR3 is CSAAGESNEKLFF. The CDR3 DNA is TGCAGTGCTGCAGGGGAATCGAATGAAAAACTGTTTTTT.

This clonotype has only a few counts. V and J are TRBV7-2 and TRBJ2-2, with D possibly being TRBD2 (6 bases). Per germline, CDR1 SGHTA and CDR2 FQGNSA. V was clipped by 2 bases and J by 1 base, with 8 bases between them. This CDR3 spans 15 amino acids. CDR3 sequence: CASSLTAGNTGELFF. In nucleotides, the CDR3 is TGTGCCAGCAGCTTAACAGCGGGGAACACCGGGGAGCTGTTTTTT.

The chain uses TRBV12-3 or TRBV12-4 and TRBJ1-1, with D unclear. V was cut by 6 bases and J by 1 base, with 12 bases left in between. There are 14 residues in the CDR3. This CDR3 reads CASSKNSENTEAFF. The CDR3 bases are TGTGCCAGCAGCAAAAACAGTGAGAACACTGAAGCTTTCTTT.

This clonotype qualifies as medium-sized. The rearrangement joins TRBV6-6 to TRBJ2-5, with D tentatively TRBD2 (5 bases). This CDR3 region has 13 residues. The germline V gene has CDR1 MNHNY and CDR2 SVGAGI (reference sequence). Trimming removed 5 bases from V and 5 bases from J, with 12 bases in between. CDR3 amino acids: CASSSRGVETQYF. CDR3 nucleotide sequence: TGTGCCAGCAGTAGCCGGGGTGTGGAGACCCAGTACTTC.

This clonotype is medium-sized. The chain couples TRBV6-5 to TRBJ2-5, with 10 bases identical to TRBD1. V lost 6 bases and J lost 5; bases outside the gene matches: 12. The CDR3 is 16 amino acids. Germline V CDR1 and CDR2: MNHEY, SVGAGI. The CDR3 DNA is TGTGCCAGCAGCCAAAACGGCGGGACAGGGGCTGAGACCCAGTACTTC. As protein: CASSQNGGTGAETQYF.

This clonotype is medium-sized by share. V is TRBV7-3 and J is TRBJ1-6; 9 bases are a match to TRBD1. This CDR3 spans 15 amino acids. CDR1 is SGHTA and CDR2 is FQGTGA in the germline V gene. The J segment lost 6 bases and the V segment lost 3 bases, leaving 3 bases of the junction unmatched. Written as DNA, the CDR3 is TGTGCCAGCAGCTTGGGGACAGGGACTAATTCACCCCTCCACTTT. Protein product: CASSLGTGTNSPLHF.

This chain connects TRBV19 to TRBJ1-5, with a tentative D call TRBD1 (6 bases). Trimming took 5 bases from V and 2 from J, leaving 10 bases between them. Germline V CDR1 and CDR2: LNHDA, SQIVND (reference sequence). The CDR3 consists of 14 residues. CDR3 bases: TGTGCCAGTAGTTCGACAGGCGGCAATCAGCCCCAGCATTTT. Encoded protein: CASSSTGGNQPQHF.

The J gene is TRBJ1-2, the V gene TRBV5-1, with no clear D. The CDR3 sequence is 15 residues long. Germline V gives CDR1 SGHRS, CDR2 YFSETQ. V dropped 0 bases and J dropped 3 bases, with 12 bases sitting between them. In nucleotides, the CDR3 is TGCGCCAGCAGCTTGGGAGAAACTAACGACTATGGCTACACCTTC. This sequence encodes CASSLGETNDYGYTF.

By frequency in the sample, this clonotype is medium-sized. V gene TRBV7-9 combines with J gene TRBJ1-6; TRBD1 aligns across 7 bases. Trimming took 6 bases from V and 5 from J; bases not matched to a gene: 4. This CDR3 region has 14 residues. The V gene's germline CDR1 is SEHNR and CDR2 FQNEAQ (reference sequence). The CDR3 DNA reads TGTGCCAGCAGACCCGGACAGGATAATTCACCCCTCCACTTT. This codes for CASRPGQDNSPLHF.

This clonotype was detected only a few times. This chain joins TRBV7-3 and TRBJ1-1; weak D call: TRBD1 (5 bases). Trimming stripped 5 bases from V and 5 bases from J, with 12 bases between. CDR3 size: 13 residues. The germline CDR1 and CDR2 sequences are SGHTA and FQGTGA. The CDR3 reads CASSRGGLTEAFF. CDR3 nucleotides: TGTGCCAGCAGCAGGGGCGGGTTAACTGAAGCTTTCTTT.

DNA for the CDR3: TGTGCCAGCAGTTCCACTGGGGTTGCAGTGCAGTATTTT. Translation gives CASSSTGVAVQYF. The chain joins TRBV6-5 to TRBJ2-3; D ambiguous. This CDR3 region has 13 residues. Trimming stripped 4 bases from V and 11 bases from J, with 16 bases between. Germline V gene data show CDR1 as MNHEY and CDR2 as SVGAGI.

This clonotype is deemed medium-sized. The genes are TRBV4-2 and TRBJ2-7; D tentatively fits TRBD1 or TRBD2 (5 bases each). The V end was cut by 4 bases, the J end by 5 bases, with 18 bases between. The CDR3 is 15 amino acids. Looked up from germline, CDR1 is LGHNA and CDR2 is YNFKEQ. The CDR3 bases are TGTGCCAGCAGCCCCCGGGACGGTCATATAGACGAGCAGTACTTC. This codes for CASSPRDGHIDEQYF.

The rearrangement links TRBV2 to TRBJ2-2, with a possible D match to TRBD1 (5 bases). The V gene lost 7 bases and the J gene lost 8 bases, with 11 bases spanning the gap. CDR1 and CDR2 from the germline V gene are SNHLY and FYNNEI. The CDR3 consists of 12 residues. CDR3 nucleotides: TGTGCCAGCACTATCAGGGAAGGGGAGCTGTTTTTT. Amino acid sequence: CASTIREGELFF.

This clonotype is labeled medium-sized (0.01 to 0.1%). The chain couples TRBV15 to TRBJ2-7; TRBD2 might be the D (5 bases). CDR1 LNHNV and CDR2 YYDKDF come from the germline V gene (reference sequence). The V and J ends lost 6 bases and 0 bases respectively, with 12 bases between them. The CDR3 is 14 residues long. CDR3 in amino acids: CATREGLNSYEQYF. CDR3 in DNA: TGTGCCACCAGGGAAGGACTGAACTCCTACGAGCAGTACTTC.

V usage is TRBV2 and J usage is TRBJ2-7, with D hard to call. Germline V CDR1 and CDR2: SNHLY, FYNNEI. V lost 5 bases and J 0 bases, leaving 2 bases between the germline ends. The length of the CDR3 is 11 residues. CDR3 nucleotides: TGTGCCAGCAGTCCCTCCTACGAGCAGTACTTC. Translating it yields CASSPSYEQYF.

This clonotype was detected only a few times. This chain links TRBV6-4 with TRBJ2-5, with 7 bases aligning to TRBD1. Losses at the gene ends were 2 bases for V and 2 bases for J; bases not matched to a gene: 2. In germline, CDR1 is MRHNA, CDR2 SNTAGT. The CDR3 is made up of 14 amino acids. The CDR3 here is CASSDRGHQETQYF. CDR3 coding DNA: TGTGCCAGCAGTGACAGGGGGCATCAAGAGACCCAGTACTTC.

The genes are TRBV6-5 and TRBJ1-6; D is unclear. The V end was cut by 0 bases, the J end by 5 bases, with 8 bases between. Germline loops: CDR1 MNHEY, CDR2 SVGAGI. CDR3 length: 15 amino acids. The CDR3 reads CASSYSSLDNSPLHF. The CDR3 DNA is TGTGCCAGCAGTTACTCGTCACTTGATAATTCACCCCTCCACTTT.

In its sample, this clonotype was seen a few times. CDR3 sequence (DNA): TGCGCCAGCAGCCAAGATAATGAGCAGTTCTTC. Amino acid sequence: CASSQDNEQFF. This chain connects TRBV4-1 to TRBJ2-1; D gene unclear. There are 11 residues in the CDR3. The germline V and J ends were trimmed by 0 bases and 7 bases, with 1 base remaining between them. Germline V lookup: CDR1 MGHRA, CDR2 YSYEKL.

This clonotype was detected a few times. J is TRBJ1-6 and V is TRBV2; perhaps TRBD1 as D (6 bases). Trimming removed 7 bases from V and 7 bases from J, with 23 bases in between. The CDR3 loop spans 17 amino acids. Per germline, CDR1 SNHLY and CDR2 FYNNEI. DNA for the CDR3: TGTGCCAGCACCTTCAACGCCGATACAGGGACGAATTCACCCCTCCACTTT. Translation: CASTFNADTGTNSPLHF.

For this clonotype: Germline and junction disagree at one end, which may indicate a read error. This chain links TRBV28 with TRBJ1-1; D not certain. CDR3 length equals 13 residues. In germline, CDR1 is MDHEN, CDR2 SYDVKM. The CDR3 spells CANSLGRRTETFF. The CDR3 coding sequence is TGTGCCAACAGTTTGGGGAGACGCACTGAAACTTTCTTT.

This clonotype occurred a few times. The V call is TRBV7-2, the J call TRBJ2-7; D not resolved. The V and J ends lost 3 bases and 0 bases respectively, with 3 bases between them. The CDR3 length is 12 residues. Germline loops: CDR1 SGHTA, CDR2 FQGNSA. The CDR3 DNA sequence: TGTGCCAGCAGCTTGAGCTCCTACGAGCAGTACTTC. It yields the protein CASSLSSYEQYF. Full variable domain (missing parts from reference TRBV7-2 and TRBJ2-7): GAGVSQSPSNKVTEKGKDVELRCDPISGHTALYWYRQSLGQGLEFLIYFQGNSAPDKSGLPSDRFSAERTGGSVSTLTIQRTQQEDSAVYLCASSLSSYEQYFGPGTRLTVT.

The V call is TRBV28, the J call TRBJ2-7; 7 bases match TRBD2. The CDR3 covers 15 residues. The germline CDR1 and CDR2 sequences are MDHEN and SYDVKM. Losses at the gene ends were 3 bases for V and 1 base for J; bases not matched to a gene: 6. The CDR3 loop reads CASSFGGTASYEQYF. The CDR3 nucleotides read TGTGCCAGCAGTTTCGGGGGGACCGCGTCCTACGAGCAGTACTTC. Combining the CDR3 with reference TRBV28 and TRBJ2-7 gives the whole variable domain DVKVTQSSRYLVKRTGEKVFLECVQDMDHENMFWYRQDPGLGLRLIYFSYDVKMKEKGDIPEGYSVSREKKERFSLILESASTNQTSMYLCASSFGGTASYEQYFGPGTRLTVT.

In DNA form, the CDR3 reads TGTGCCAGCAGCCCCTCCCCTGGGTTTGAGCGGGAGGGCACTGAGCAGTTCTTC. This translates into CASSPSPGFEREGTEQFF. The chain is built from TRBV5-4 and TRBJ2-1; the match to TRBD2 covers 10 bases. V lost 4 bases to trimming and J lost 9 bases; unmatched junction nucleotides: 19. The CDR3 totals 18 residues. From germline, CDR1 is SGHNT and CDR2 YYREEE (reference sequence).

The chain recombines TRBV18 with TRBJ2-3; the D is unclear. Looked up from germline, CDR1 is KGHSH and CDR2 is LQKENI. V was trimmed by 0 bases and J by 6 bases, leaving 7 bases between them. The CDR3 loop spans 13 amino acids. In DNA form, the CDR3 reads TGTGCCAGCTCACCACCTTGGCGGGATACGCAGTATTTT. It specifies CASSPPWRDTQYF.